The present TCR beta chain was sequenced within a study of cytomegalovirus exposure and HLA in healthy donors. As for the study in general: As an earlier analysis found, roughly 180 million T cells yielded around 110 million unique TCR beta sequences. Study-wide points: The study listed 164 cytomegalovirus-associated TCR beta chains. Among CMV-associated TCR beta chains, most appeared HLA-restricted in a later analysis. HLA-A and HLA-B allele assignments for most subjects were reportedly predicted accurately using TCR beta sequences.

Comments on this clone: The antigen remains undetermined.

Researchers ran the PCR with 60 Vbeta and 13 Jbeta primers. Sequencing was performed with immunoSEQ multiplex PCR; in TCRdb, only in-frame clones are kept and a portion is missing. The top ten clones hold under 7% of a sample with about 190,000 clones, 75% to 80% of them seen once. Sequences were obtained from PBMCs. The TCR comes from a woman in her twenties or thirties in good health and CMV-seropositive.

The CDR3 spells CASRVNSLVTEAFF. CDR3 DNA sequence: TGTGCCAGTAGGGTCAACAGCCTGGTCACTGAAGCTTTCTTT. This rearrangement joins TRBV19 to TRBJ1-1; D remains unclear. V dropped 6 bases and J dropped 4 bases, with 15 bases sitting between them. Germline V gene sequence: CDR1 LNHDA, CDR2 SQIVND (reference sequence). CDR3 size: 14 residues.